The present TCR beta chain was sequenced within a study of cytomegalovirus exposure and HLA in healthy donors. Primers included in the PCR were 60 Vbeta and 13 Jbeta primers. Assay used: immunoSEQ multiplex PCR; TCRdb lists only in-frame clones, some missing. The sample holds fewer than 250,000 clones; 81% are singletons and the top ten take less than 2%. CDR1 is SGHAT, CDR2 FQNNGV, per germline. The V gene end was trimmed by 3 bases and the J gene end by 0 bases; junction bases not matched to a gene: 5. The CDR3 has 16 amino acids. Sequencing was done on a sample of PBMCs. This TCR was sampled from a man younger than 35 in good health and CMV-seronegative. J is TRBJ2-1 and V is TRBV11-2; 7 bases align to TRBD2. In DNA form, the CDR3 reads TGTGCCAGCAGCTTGGGCTGGGGGGGCTCCTACAATGAGCAGTTCTTC. Translation gives CASSLGWGGSYNEQFF.